There are many counts of the clone carrying this T cell receptor (beta chain). The entry originates in a study of response to subunit inactivated influenza vaccine. From the RT-PCR reads, TCRdb called clonotypes with MiXCR, one entry per CDR3 protein. The sample shows more than 500,000 distinct CDR3 sequences, over 9% of them seen only once. The junction had 3 bases not matched to a gene; V was cut back by 2 bases and J by 5 bases. The CDR3 length is 15 residues. Germline loops: CDR1 MNHEY, CDR2 SMNVEV (reference sequence). These same data were also listed under a study on T cells expressing NK-cell markers. This second study notes: It was by 5'RACE template switching with UMIs that TCR beta cDNA was made. Sorted CD3+CD56+NKG2C+, CD3+CD56+NKG2C- and CD3+CD56-NKG2C+ T-cell subsets were beta-chain profiled. An anti-gamma-delta TCR antibody restricted sorting to alpha-beta TCR T cells in several experiments. Among CD8+ T cells from about six donors, dominant NKG2C+ clonotypes accounted for roughly 1.0-7.0%. Unclear, still, was the HCMV specificity of the expanded NKG2C+ T cell clones.

This TCR came from a man aged 45-60 years who received an inactivated influenza vaccine. The chain links TRBV27 to TRBJ2-2, with 9 bases identical to TRBD1. The starting material was PBMCs from blood, obtained on the day of vaccination. The CDR3 DNA reads as TGTGCCAGCAGTTTAAGGACAGGGGTTACCGGGGAGCTGTTTTTT. Protein product: CASSLRTGVTGELFF.